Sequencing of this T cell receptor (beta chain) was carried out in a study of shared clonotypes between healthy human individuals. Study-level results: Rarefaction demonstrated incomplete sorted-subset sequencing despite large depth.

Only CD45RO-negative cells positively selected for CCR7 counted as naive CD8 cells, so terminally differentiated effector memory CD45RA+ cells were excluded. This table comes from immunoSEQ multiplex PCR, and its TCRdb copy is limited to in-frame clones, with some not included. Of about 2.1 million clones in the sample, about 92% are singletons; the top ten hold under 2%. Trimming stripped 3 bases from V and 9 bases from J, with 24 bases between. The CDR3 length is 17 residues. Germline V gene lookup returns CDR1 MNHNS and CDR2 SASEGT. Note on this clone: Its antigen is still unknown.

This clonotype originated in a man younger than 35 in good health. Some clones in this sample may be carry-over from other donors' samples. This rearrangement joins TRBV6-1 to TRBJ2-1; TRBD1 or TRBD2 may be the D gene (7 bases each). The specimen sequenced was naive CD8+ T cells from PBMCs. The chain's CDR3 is CASSDLETGWGGGEQFF. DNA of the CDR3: TGTGCCAGCAGTGATCTGGAGACAGGGTGGGGAGGGGGTGAGCAGTTCTTC.